These 12 T cell receptor beta chains were sequenced from one sample in a study of T cell responses to AZD1222 COVID-19 vaccine. Some clones are missing from TCRdb's copy, which holds only in-frame ones; the method was immunoSEQ multiplex PCR. This sample carries some 70,000 clones, under 90% of them seen once, and the ten largest clones take more than 12%. The source material was peripheral blood, sampled 28 days after the second AZD1222 dose. These receptors all stem from an adult who received the AZD1222 COVID-19 vaccine.

The chain carries TRBV4-1 and TRBJ1-2, with D possibly being TRBD1 (5 bases). Between the trimmed V and J ends, which lost 0 bases and 4 bases, there was a span of 9 bases. This CDR3 is built from 14 residues. Germline V lookup: CDR1 MGHRA, CDR2 YSYEKL. The CDR3 loop reads CASSQDGGIYGYTF. CDR3 bases: TGCGCCAGCAGCCAAGATGGGGGAATCTATGGCTACACCTTC.

The rearrangement links TRBV10-2 to TRBJ1-2; perhaps TRBD1 as D (5 bases). Germline CDR1 reads WSHSY; CDR2 reads SAAADI. The CDR3 length is 13 residues. Deletions cut 2 bases from V and 3 bases from J, with 7 bases between. Here the CDR3 reads CASSERQYYGYTF. DNA for the CDR3: TGCGCCAGCAGTGAGCGACAGTACTATGGCTACACCTTC.

This chain uses TRBV29-1 with TRBJ2-5; no definite D call. CDR1 SQVTM and CDR2 ANQGSEA come from the germline V gene. The CDR3 consists of 11 residues. Trimming shortened V by 8 bases and J by 5 bases, and 12 bases separated the two germline ends. The CDR3 DNA reads as TGCAGCTCAATTAATCGGGAGACCCAGTACTTC. It encodes CSSINRETQYF.

The chain has TRBV5-1 and TRBJ1-6, with 7 positions matching TRBD1. Trimming removed 1 base from V and 10 bases from J; junction bases left unmatched: 8. CDR3 length equals 15 residues. Looked up from germline, CDR1 is SGHRS and CDR2 is YFSETQ. CDR3 coding DNA: TGCGCCAGCAGCTTGCTCGACAGGGCCAGATCACCCCTCCACTTT. Protein sequence: CASSLLDRARSPLHF.

This clone showed up just once. J is TRBJ2-1 and V is TRBV5-1; no clear D gene. Trimming shortened V by 4 bases and J by 0 bases, and 11 bases separated the two germline ends. The CDR3 contains 15 residues. Germline-derived CDR1 and CDR2 are SGHRS and YFSETQ. The CDR3 spells CASSKDSNSYNEQFF. CDR3 DNA: TGCGCCAGCAGCAAGGATAGCAACTCCTACAATGAGCAGTTCTTC.

The J gene is TRBJ2-4, the V gene TRBV3-1 (or the pseudogene TRBV3-2); TRBD2 might be the D (5 bases). The length of the CDR3 is 17 residues. With 2 bases removed from V and 4 bases from J, the gap between germline ends came to 18 bases. Looked up from germline, CDR1 is LGHDT and CDR2 is YNNKEL (reference sequence). CDR3 in amino acids: CASSQIGVGGFKNIQYF. CDR3 DNA sequence: TGTGCCAGCAGCCAAATCGGGGTAGGAGGTTTTAAAAACATTCAGTACTTC.

This clone occurred a few times. V gene TRBV6-1 combines with J gene TRBJ1-5; TRBD1 is a possible D gene (6 bases). The CDR3 has 19 residues. CDR1 is MNHNS and CDR2 is SASEGT in the germline V gene. V was pared by 2 bases and J by 1 base, with 21 bases between. The CDR3 loop is CASSERLPQGLLSNQPQHF. CDR3 nucleotide sequence: TGTGCCAGCAGTGAACGACTCCCCCAGGGGCTTTTGAGCAATCAGCCCCAGCATTTT.

This sequence joins TRBV6-5 and TRBJ2-7; TRBD2 aligns across 9 bases. The CDR3 is 15 amino acids. Germline loops: CDR1 MNHEY, CDR2 SVGAGI. The trim removed 6 bases at V and 0 bases at J, leaving 6 bases unmatched. The CDR3 DNA sequence: TGTGCCAGCAGCTTAAGCGGGGGGCCCTCCTACGAGCAGTACTTC. Translated, it gives CASSLSGGPSYEQYF.

The V call is TRBV5-6, the J call TRBJ1-2; 7 bases map to TRBD1. Per the germline V gene, CDR1 is SGHDT and CDR2 is YYEEEE. Unmatched junction bases numbered 10, after V lost 4 bases and J lost 4 bases. CDR3 length: 15 residues. CDR3 nucleotides: TGTGCCAGCAGCGCTAGACAGGGTCTGGGCTATGGCTACACCTTC. Encoded protein: CASSARQGLGYGYTF.

The chain joins TRBV3-1 (or the pseudogene TRBV3-2) to TRBJ1-1; TRBD1 agrees at 8 bases. This CDR3 comprises 14 residues. Germline V gives CDR1 LGHDT, CDR2 YNNKEL (reference sequence). J gave up 3 bases and V 7 bases, and 7 bases lay outside the gene matches. The CDR3 reads CASKPRQGHTEAFF. The CDR3 DNA reads as TGTGCCAGCAAACCGAGACAGGGGCACACTGAAGCTTTCTTT.

This chain connects TRBV5-4 to TRBJ2-7; 7 bases are shared with TRBD1. There are 16 residues in the CDR3. CDR1 and CDR2 (germline): SGHNT, YYREEE (reference sequence). V lost 0 bases to trimming and J lost 1 base; unmatched junction nucleotides: 7. The CDR3 coding sequence is TGTGCCAGCAGCTTGGGTCCCCAGGGGGAATCCTACGAGCAGTACTTC. This encodes CASSLGPQGESYEQYF.

V usage is TRBV10-3 and J usage is TRBJ2-3; possible D gene TRBD1, 6 bases. Germline V lookup: CDR1 ENHRY, CDR2 SYGVKD. The CDR3 contains 16 residues. V shed 2 bases and J shed 1 base, with 13 bases lying between them. CDR3 sequence reads: CAISEPTGDGTDTQYF. The CDR3 bases are TGTGCCATCAGTGAGCCGACAGGCGACGGCACAGATACGCAGTATTTT.